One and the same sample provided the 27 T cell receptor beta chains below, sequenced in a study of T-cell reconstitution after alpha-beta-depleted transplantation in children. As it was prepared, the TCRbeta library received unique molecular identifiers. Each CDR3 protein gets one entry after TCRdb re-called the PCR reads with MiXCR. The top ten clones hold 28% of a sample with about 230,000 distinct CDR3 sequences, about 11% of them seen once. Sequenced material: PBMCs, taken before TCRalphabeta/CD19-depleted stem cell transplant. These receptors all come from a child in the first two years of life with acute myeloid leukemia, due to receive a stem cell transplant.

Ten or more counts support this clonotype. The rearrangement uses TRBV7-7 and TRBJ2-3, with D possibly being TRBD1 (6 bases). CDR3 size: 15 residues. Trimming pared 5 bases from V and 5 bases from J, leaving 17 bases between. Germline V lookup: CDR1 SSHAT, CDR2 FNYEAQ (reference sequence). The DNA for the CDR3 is TGTGCCAGCAGCCTAACCACAGGGTTCCGAGATACGCAGTATTTT. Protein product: CASSLTTGFRDTQYF.

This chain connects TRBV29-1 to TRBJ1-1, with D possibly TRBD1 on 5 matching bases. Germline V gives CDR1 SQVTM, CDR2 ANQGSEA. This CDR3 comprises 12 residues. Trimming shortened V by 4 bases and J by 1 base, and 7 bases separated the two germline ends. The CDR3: CSVVRANTEAFF. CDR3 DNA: TGCAGCGTTGTCAGGGCGAACACTGAAGCTTTCTTT.

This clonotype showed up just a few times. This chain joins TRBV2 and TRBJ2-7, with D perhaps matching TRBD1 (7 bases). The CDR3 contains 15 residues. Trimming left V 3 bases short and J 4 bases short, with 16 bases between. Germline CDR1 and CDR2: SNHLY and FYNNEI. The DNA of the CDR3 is TGTGCCAGCAGTGAGGCGTCAGGGGGGCGATACGAGCAGTACTTC. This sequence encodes CASSEASGGRYEQYF.

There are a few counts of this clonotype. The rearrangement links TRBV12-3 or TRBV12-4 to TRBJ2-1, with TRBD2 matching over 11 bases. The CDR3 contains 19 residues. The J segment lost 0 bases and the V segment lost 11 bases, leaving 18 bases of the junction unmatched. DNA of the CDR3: TGTGCCTTCTCCCCTCGGCGACTAGCGGGATTAGTCTCCTACAATGAGCAGTTCTTC. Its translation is CAFSPRRLAGLVSYNEQFF.

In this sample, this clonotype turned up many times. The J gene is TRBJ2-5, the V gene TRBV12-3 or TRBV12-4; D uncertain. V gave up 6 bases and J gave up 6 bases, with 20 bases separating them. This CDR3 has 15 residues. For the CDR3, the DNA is TGTGCCAGCAGACCCGGTCGGATTGTGGGAAAGACCCAGTACTTC. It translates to CASRPGRIVGKTQYF.

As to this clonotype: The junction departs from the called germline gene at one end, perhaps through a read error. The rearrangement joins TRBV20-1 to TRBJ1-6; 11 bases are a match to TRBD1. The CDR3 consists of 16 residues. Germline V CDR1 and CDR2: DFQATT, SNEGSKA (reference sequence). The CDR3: CSAKMIGQGARSPLHF. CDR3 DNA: TGCAGTGCTAAAATGATAGGACAGGGGGCGCGTTCACCCCTCCACTTC.

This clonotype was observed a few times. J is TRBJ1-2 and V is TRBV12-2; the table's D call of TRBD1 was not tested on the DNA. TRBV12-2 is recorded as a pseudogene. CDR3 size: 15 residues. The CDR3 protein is CASRGGQGRGYGYTF. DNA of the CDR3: TGTGCAAGTCGCGGGGGACAGGGACGGGGCTATGGCTACACCTTC.

The CDR3 coding sequence is TGCGCCAGCAGCTTGGCCGAGTCAGTCCACTACGAGCAGTACTTC. It specifies CASSLAESVHYEQYF. This chain uses TRBV5-1 with TRBJ2-7; D is ambiguous. Trimming left V 0 bases short and J 3 bases short, with 13 bases between. The CDR3 is made up of 15 amino acids. Germline values: CDR1 SGHRS, CDR2 YFSETQ.

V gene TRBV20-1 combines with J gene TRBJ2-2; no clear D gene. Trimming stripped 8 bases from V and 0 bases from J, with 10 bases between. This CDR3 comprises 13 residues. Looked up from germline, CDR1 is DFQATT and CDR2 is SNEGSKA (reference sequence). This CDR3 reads CSSATANTGELFF. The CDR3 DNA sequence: TGCAGTTCGGCCACAGCGAACACCGGGGAGCTGTTTTTT.

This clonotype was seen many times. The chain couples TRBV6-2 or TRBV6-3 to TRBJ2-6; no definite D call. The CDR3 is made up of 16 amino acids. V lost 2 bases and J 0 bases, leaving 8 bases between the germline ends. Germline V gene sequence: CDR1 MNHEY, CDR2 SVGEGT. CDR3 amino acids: CASSYRVASGANVLTF. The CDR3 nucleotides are TGTGCCAGCAGTTACAGGGTAGCCTCTGGGGCCAACGTCCTGACTTTC.

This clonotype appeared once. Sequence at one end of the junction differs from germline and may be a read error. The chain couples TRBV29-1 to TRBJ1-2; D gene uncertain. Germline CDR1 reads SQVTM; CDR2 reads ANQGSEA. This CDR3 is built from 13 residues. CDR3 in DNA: TGCAGCGTACAGCATCAGGATCACTATGGCTACAACTTC. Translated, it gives CSVQHQDHYGYNF.

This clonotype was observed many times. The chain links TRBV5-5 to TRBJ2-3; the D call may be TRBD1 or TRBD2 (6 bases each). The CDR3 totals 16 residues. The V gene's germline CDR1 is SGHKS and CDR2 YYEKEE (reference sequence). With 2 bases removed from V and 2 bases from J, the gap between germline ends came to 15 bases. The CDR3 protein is CASSFIPGDFTDTQYF. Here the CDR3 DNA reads TGTGCCAGCAGCTTTATTCCAGGGGACTTCACAGATACGCAGTATTTT.

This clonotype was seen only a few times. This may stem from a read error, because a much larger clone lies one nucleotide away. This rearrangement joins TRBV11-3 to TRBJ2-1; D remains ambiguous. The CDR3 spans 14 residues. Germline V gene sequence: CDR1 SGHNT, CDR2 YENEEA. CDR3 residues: CPSSPDGSLNEQFF. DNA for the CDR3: TGTCCCAGCAGCCCGGACGGATCTCTAAATGAGCAGTTCTTC. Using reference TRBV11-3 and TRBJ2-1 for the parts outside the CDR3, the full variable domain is EAGVVQSPRYKIIEKKQPVAFWCNPISGHNTLYWYLQNLGQGPELLIRYENEEAVDDSQLPKDRFSAERLKGVDSTLKIQPAELGDSAVYLCPSSPDGSLNEQFFGPGTRLTVL.

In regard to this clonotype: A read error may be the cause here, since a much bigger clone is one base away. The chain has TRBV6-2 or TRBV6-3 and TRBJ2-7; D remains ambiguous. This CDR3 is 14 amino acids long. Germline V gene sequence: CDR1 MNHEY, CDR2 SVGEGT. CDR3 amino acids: CASSYGSALYKQYF. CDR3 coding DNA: TGTGCCAGCAGTTACGGGTCTGCCCTCTACAAGCAGTACTTC.

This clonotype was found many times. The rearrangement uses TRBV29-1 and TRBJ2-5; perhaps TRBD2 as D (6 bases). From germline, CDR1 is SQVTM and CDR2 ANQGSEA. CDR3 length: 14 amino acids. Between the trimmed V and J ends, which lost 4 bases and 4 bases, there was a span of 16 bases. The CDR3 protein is CSVGRSGRRETQYF. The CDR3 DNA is TGCAGCGTTGGACGCTCAGGGAGGAGAGAGACCCAGTACTTC. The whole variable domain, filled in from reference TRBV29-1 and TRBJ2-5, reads SAVISQKPSRDICQRGTSLTIQCQVDSQVTMMFWYRQQPGQSLTLIATANQGSEATYESGFVIDKFPISRPNLTFSTLTVSNMSPEDSSIYLCSVGRSGRRETQYFGPGTRLLVL.

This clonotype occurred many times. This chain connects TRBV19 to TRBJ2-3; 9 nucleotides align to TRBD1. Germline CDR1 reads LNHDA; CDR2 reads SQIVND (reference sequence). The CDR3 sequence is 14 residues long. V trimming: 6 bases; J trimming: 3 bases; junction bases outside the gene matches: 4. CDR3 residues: CASRDRGLTDTQYF. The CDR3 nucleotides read TGTGCCAGTAGGGACAGGGGCTTGACAGATACGCAGTATTTT.

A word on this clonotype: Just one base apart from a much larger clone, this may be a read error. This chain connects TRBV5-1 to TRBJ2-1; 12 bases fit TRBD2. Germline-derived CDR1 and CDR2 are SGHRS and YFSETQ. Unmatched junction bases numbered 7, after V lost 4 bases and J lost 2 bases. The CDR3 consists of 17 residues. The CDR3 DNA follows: TGCGCCAGCAGCCTGACTAGCGGGAGTACTACCTACAATGAGCAGTTCTTC. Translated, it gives CASSLTSGSTTYNEQFF.

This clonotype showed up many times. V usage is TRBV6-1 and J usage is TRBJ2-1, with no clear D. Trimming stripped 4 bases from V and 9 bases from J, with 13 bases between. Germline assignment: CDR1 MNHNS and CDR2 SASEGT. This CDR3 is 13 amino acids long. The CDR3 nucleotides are TGTGCCAGCAGTGTCCCCGGCTTTAGTGAGCAGTTCTTC. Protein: CASSVPGFSEQFF.

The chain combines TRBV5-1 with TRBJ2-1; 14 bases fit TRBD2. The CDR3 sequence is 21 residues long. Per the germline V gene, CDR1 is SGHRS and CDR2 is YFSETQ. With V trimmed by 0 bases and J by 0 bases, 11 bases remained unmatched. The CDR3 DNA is TGCGCCAGCAGCTTGGCGAGAGGGACTAGCGGGAGAACGGGCTCCTACAATGAGCAGTTCTTC. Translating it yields CASSLARGTSGRTGSYNEQFF. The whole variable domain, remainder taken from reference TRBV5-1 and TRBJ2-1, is KAGVTQTPRYLIKTRGQQVTLSCSPISGHRSVSWYQQTPGQGLQFLFEYFSETQRNKGNFPGRFSGRQFSNSRSEMNVSTLELGDSALYLCASSLARGTSGRTGSYNEQFFGPGTRLTVL.

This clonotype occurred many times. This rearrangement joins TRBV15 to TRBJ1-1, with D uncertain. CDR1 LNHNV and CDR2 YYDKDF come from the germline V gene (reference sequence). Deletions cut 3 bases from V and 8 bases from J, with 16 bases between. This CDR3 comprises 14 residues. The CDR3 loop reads CATSSPPRALEAFF. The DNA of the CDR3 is TGTGCCACCAGCAGCCCCCCAAGGGCGCTAGAAGCTTTCTTT.

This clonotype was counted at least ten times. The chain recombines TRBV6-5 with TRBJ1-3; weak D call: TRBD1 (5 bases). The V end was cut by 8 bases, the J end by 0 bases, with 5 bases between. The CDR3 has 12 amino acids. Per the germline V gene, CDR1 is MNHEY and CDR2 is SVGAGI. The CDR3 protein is CASQGSGNTIYF. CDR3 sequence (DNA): TGTGCCAGCCAGGGCTCTGGAAACACCATATATTTT.

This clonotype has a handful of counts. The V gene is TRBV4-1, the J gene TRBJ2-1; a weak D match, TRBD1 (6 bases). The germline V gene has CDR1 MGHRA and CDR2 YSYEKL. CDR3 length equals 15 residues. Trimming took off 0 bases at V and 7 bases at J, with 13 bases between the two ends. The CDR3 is CASSQEGARGNEQFF. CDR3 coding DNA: TGCGCCAGCAGCCAAGAAGGGGCCAGGGGTAATGAGCAGTTCTTC.

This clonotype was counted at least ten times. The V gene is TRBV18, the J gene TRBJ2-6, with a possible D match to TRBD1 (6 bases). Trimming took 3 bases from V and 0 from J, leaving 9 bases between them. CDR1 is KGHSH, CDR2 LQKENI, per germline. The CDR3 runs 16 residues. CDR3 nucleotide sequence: TGTGCCAGCTCACCGCGACAGGTCTCTGGGGCCAACGTCCTGACTTTC. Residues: CASSPRQVSGANVLTF.

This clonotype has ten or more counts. The CDR3 spells CASSDGTAYF. The CDR3 DNA sequence: TGTGCCAGCAGTGATGGGACAGCGTACTTC. The chain joins TRBV6-4 to TRBJ2-7; 7 nucleotides align to TRBD1. The trim removed 3 bases at V and 12 bases at J, leaving 2 bases unmatched. Germline V CDR1 and CDR2: MRHNA, SNTAGT. CDR3 length equals 10 residues.

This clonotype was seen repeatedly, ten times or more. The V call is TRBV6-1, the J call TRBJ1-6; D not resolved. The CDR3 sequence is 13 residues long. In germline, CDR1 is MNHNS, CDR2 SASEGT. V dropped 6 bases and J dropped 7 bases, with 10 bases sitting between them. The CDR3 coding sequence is TGTGCCAGCAGAGCAAAAGAAAATTCACCCCTCCACTTT. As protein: CASRAKENSPLHF.

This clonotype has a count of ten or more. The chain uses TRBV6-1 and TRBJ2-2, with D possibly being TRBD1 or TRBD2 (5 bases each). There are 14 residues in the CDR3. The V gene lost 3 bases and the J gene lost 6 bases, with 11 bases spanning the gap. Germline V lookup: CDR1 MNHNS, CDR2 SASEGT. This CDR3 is CASSEGVGSGELFF. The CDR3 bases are TGTGCCAGCAGTGAGGGGGTTGGGTCCGGGGAGCTGTTTTTT.

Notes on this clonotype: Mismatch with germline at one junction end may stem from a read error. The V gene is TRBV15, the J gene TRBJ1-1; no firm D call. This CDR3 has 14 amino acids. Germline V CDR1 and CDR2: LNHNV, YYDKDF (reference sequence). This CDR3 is CATNRDRGGTEAFF. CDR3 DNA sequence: TGTGCCACCAACAGAGATAGAGGAGGCACTGAAGCTTTCTTT. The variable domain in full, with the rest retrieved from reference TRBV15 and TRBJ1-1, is DAMVIQNPRYQVTQFGKPVTLSCSQTLNHNVMYWYQQKSSQAPKLLFHYYDKDFNNEADTPDNFQSRRPNTSFCFLDIRSPGLGDTAMYLCATNRDRGGTEAFFGQGTRLTVV.